This T cell receptor (beta chain) is from a study of T cell changes during pregnancy in multiple sclerosis. The method was immunoSEQ multiplex PCR; TCRdb's version includes in-frame clones alone and lacks a portion of them. This table has under 65,000 clones, 93% appearing once. The receptor was isolated from a female donor with multiple sclerosis, enrolled in a pregnancy study. The sample here was CD8+ T cells from peripheral blood mononuclear cells, taken in the second trimester of pregnancy.

The CDR3 protein is CASSSVRTSGLYEQYF. CDR3 in DNA: TGCGCCAGCAGCTCTGTGAGGACTAGCGGGCTCTACGAGCAGTACTTC. The rearrangement uses TRBV5-1 and TRBJ2-7; TRBD2 matches at 11 bases. Germline loops: CDR1 SGHRS, CDR2 YFSETQ. V trimming: 3 bases; J trimming: 3 bases; junction bases outside the gene matches: 8. This CDR3 has 16 amino acids.